This T cell receptor (beta chain) comes out of a study of cytomegalovirus exposure and HLA in healthy donors. Study background: Researchers found that more than 70% of 350 to 500 genotyped donors fell within the Caucasian-associated ancestry cluster.

Findings of the study overall: Later, an analysis showed that TCR beta chains associated with HLA were more clonally expanded than others that were equally common. Common viral pathogens seemed to be connected with several of the most significant clusters, according to a later analysis.

As to this clone: Its antigen is currently unknown.

The CDR3 length is 14 residues. PCR used 60 Vbeta primers and 13 Jbeta primers. Assay: immunoSEQ multiplex PCR; the TCRdb copy retains only in-frame clones and omits some. The sample records over 150,000 clones, just under 80% being singletons. This clonotype was sampled from a woman aged 50 to 60 in good health and CMV-seropositive. The sequencing sample was made of PBMCs. This chain uses TRBV21-1 with TRBJ1-5; the table's D call of TRBD1 was not tested on the DNA. TRBV21-1 is a pseudogene segment. CDR3 bases: TGTGCCAGCAGCAACGGGACAGGTAATCAGCCCCAGCATTTT. Translation gives CASSNGTGNQPQHF.